This TCR beta chain was sequenced for a study of blood T cells in healthy people across ages. Study background: About one barcoded TCR beta cDNA was captured per two T cells.

Together with a sample-barcoded 5' primer, a J-beta primer mix was included in a second PCR lasting about 7 to 11 cycles. A template-switch adaptor that had 12 random nucleotides put a tag on each cDNA molecule. TCRdb redid the calling of the 5' RACE reads with MiXCR, one entry per CDR3 protein. There are around 1,500,000 distinct CDR3 sequences in the sample; approximately 30% occur only once, and roughly 8.2% lies in the top ten. This clonotype was seen a handful of times. This may stem from a read error, because a much larger clone lies one nucleotide away. J gave up 8 bases and V 0 bases, and 5 bases lay outside the gene matches. The length of the CDR3 is 14 residues. The germline gives CDR1 LGHNA, CDR2 YSLEER.

The receptor was isolated from a woman aged 25-40 years in good health. The sample was blood. The chain joins TRBV4-3 to TRBJ2-3; TRBD2 agrees at 7 bases. The CDR3 protein is CASSQEGRERTQYF. CDR3 DNA: TGCGCCAGCAGCCAAGAGGGGAGGGAACGTACGCAGTATTTT.